The TCR beta chain under discussion was sequenced for a study of graft-versus-host responses after intestinal transplantation. Study summary: Induction with anti-thymocyte globulin, then tacrolimus and steroids for roughly three years, was given to all recipients. Study-wide findings and caveats: Individuals carrying graft-donor T cell macrochimerism showed high graft-versus-host to host-versus-graft clonal ratios in allografts.

Produced via immunoSEQ multiplex PCR; TCRdb's table is partial and in-frame only. The sample lists 80,000 to 100,000 clones; about nine tenths were seen once. The V end was cut by 6 bases, the J end by 3 bases, with 13 bases between. The CDR3 length is 15 residues. Concerning this clone itself: Its specificity is unknown.

The source of this sequence is a human donor who was the organ donor for an intestinal transplant. The source was unstimulated CD4+ T cells sorted from spleen or lymph node cells, collected before transplant. V and J are TRBV5-3 and TRBJ1-6, with no clear D. TRBV5-3 belongs to the ORF category, with a function that is uncertain. The CDR3 DNA reads as TGTGCCAGAAACCAGCGGGTTAACTATAATTCACCCCTCCACTTT. Translation gives CARNQRVNYNSPLHF.